This TCR beta chain appears in the sequencing data of a study of human T cells and chemical hapten exposure. Attachment of unique molecular identifiers to individual cDNA molecules was performed in the library. TCRdb processed the RACE reads anew with MiXCR; each CDR3 protein has one entry. The table records under 60,000 distinct CDR3 sequences, about 11% of them present only once. With 8 bases removed from V and 0 bases from J, the gap between germline ends came to 9 bases. Germline V gene data show CDR1 as SEHNR and CDR2 as FQNEAQ (reference sequence). The CDR3 totals 13 residues. Specified time point: patch test 1, 2 weeks after DPC sensitization. Treatment of the sample: therapeutic diphenylcyclopropenone sensitization with weekly scalp DPC. Total RNA extraction was carried out from unfractionated whole blood. Points from the study as a whole: Donors, who had alopecia, may show an immune response that differs from healthy people's.

This clonotype was observed at least ten times. Its specificity is not known. The receptor was derived from a woman aged 40 to 50 with alopecia areata. Some clones in this sample may be carry-over from other donors' samples. Here the sequenced sample was whole blood, taken in connection with sensitization to the hapten diphenylcyclopropenone (DPC). The chain is built from TRBV7-9 and TRBJ2-3; no definite D call. CDR3 amino acids: CASSGGSTDTQYF. Here the CDR3 DNA reads TGTGCCAGCTCGGGCGGTAGCACAGATACGCAGTATTTT. Full variable domain (remainder filled in from reference TRBV7-9 and TRBJ2-3): DTGVSQNPRHKITKRGQNVTFRCDPISEHNRLYWYRQTLGQGPEFLTYFQNEAQLEKSRLLSDRFSAERPKGSFSTLEIQRTEQGDSAMYLCASSGGSTDTQYFGPGTRLTVL.